This is a list of T cell receptor beta chains from one sample in a study of naive and memory T cell subsets. A single record per CDR3 protein comes from TCRdb applying MiXCR to the 5' RACE reads. Here the sample spans tens of thousands of distinct CDR3 sequences, under 8.5% being singletons. The receptor source for this set is a male donor in good health. The CDR3 runs from the conserved cysteine through the conserved F or W.

v_gene,CDR3aa
TRBV29-1,CSVYSGDGLRF
TRBV5-5,CASSLGGPGDTQYF
TRBV30,CAWSVVDIQYF
TRBV19,CASSIDSGGAKNIQYF
TRBV7-8,CASSRGRTASSTDTQYF
TRBV5-1,CASSAGTQETQYF
TRBV19,CASSEWRGTDTEAFF
TRBV15,CATSRVGISSYEQYF
TRBV7-9,CASSFNSGNEKLFF
TRBV6-1,CASSELGSLNTEAFF
TRBV27,CASSLSGAPYNQPQHF
TRBV6-6,CASSKRREGEHEQYF
TRBV7-9,CASSAGGFNYGYTF
TRBV18,CASSPYTPQETQYF
TRBV11-2,CASSFAVSSYEQYF
TRBV2,CASSVQGAGGRTGELFF
TRBV19,CASSIFGREAGELFF
TRBV3-1,CASSPGIGGGANGYTF
TRBV7-9,CASTFGLANTIYF
TRBV5-1,CASSLAPGQGDYEQYF
TRBV7-2,CASSLDGGSGETQYF
TRBV11-2,CASSLVRDTQYF
TRBV5-1,CASSFNPGASQANYGYTF
TRBV7-9,CAGLTGNEETQYF
TRBV24-1,CATSDPLADTQYF
TRBV29-1,CSVLRDAGEQYF
TRBV6-2/TRBV6-3,CASTGAGAANTEAFF
TRBV11-2,CASSSEDTQYF
TRBV7-2,CASSSPSSGRSFF
TRBV19,CASNTGGIEAFF
TRBV5-1,CASRWEGANTEAFF
TRBV7-2,CASSWDSNQPQHF
TRBV21-1,CASRKYRGRVGGITDTQYF
TRBV28,CASSLGQTYEQYF
TRBV7-6,CASSLARGQGTEQFF
TRBV3-1,CASSQELASDITDTQYF
TRBV12-3/TRBV12-4,CASSRSGQGGSTDTQYF
TRBV7-8,CASSLRVSGGSPVNEQFF
TRBV6-5,CASSSTGFNEKLFF
TRBV9,CASSSRDSGEQYF
TRBV20-1,CSARDGGAETQYF
TRBV14,CASSQVGRQGRFGCEQYF
TRBV20-1,CSATGTPTGELFF
TRBV7-9,CASSLGGTENEKLFF
TRBV2,CASRTAYEQYF
TRBV2,CASTEDRVKETQYF
TRBV29-1,CSVVPLEGTEAFF
TRBV20-1,CSARGTGGAEQYF
TRBV11-2,CASSLENVGNTEAFF